This T cell receptor beta chain came from a study of blood T cells in healthy people across ages. The second PCR ran roughly 6 to 11 cycles with a sample-barcoded 5' primer and J-beta primers. From the 5' RACE reads, TCRdb called clonotypes with MiXCR, one entry per CDR3 protein. This sample has about 1 million distinct CDR3 sequences; under 45% occur once, and the top ten carry approximately 19%. About this clonotype itself: The junction differs from germline at one of its ends, possibly a read error.

The CDR3 has 15 residues. Germline assignment: CDR1 MNHEY and CDR2 SMNVEV (reference sequence). The chain has TRBV27 and TRBJ2-3; TRBD2 agrees at 10 bases. This clonotype was sampled from a woman aged 55-69 years in good health. Sequencing was performed on blood. The CDR3 bases are TGTGCCTGCAGTTTGTACCGACTAGCGGGAGATACGCAGTATTTT. Its translation: CACSLYRLAGDTQYF.